This note documents a single T cell receptor (beta chain) sequence. Looked up from germline, CDR1 is SGHNT and CDR2 is YYREEE (reference sequence). The CDR3 totals 14 residues. V trimming: 5 bases; J trimming: 1 base; junction bases outside the gene matches: 3. Time point denoted: pretreatment peripheral blood. Data came from immunoSEQ multiplex PCR; TCRdb stores just in-frame clones and leaves some out. The profile shows more than 55,000 clones, roughly 79% of them singletons. This specimen comes from a study of PD-L1 blockade in urothelial cancer. About the study: In the patient group, about 85% of the roughly 30 were males with bladder-origin urothelial cancer.

The sequence derives from a man aged 70-80 years with urothelial cancer. The chain employs TRBV5-4 and TRBJ2-7; 10 nucleotides align to TRBD2. The sequencing used PBMCs, collected around atezolizumab (anti-PD-L1) treatment. The CDR3 is CASRTSGQSYEQYF. CDR3 bases: TGTGCCAGCAGGACTAGCGGGCAGTCCTACGAGCAGTACTTC.